The next 25 T cell receptor beta chains were all read from a single sample in a study of shared clonotypes between healthy human individuals. The assay was immunoSEQ multiplex PCR, and TCRdb's table has in-frame clones only and misses some. The profile covers over a million clones, with around 76% appearing a single time and approximately 1.5% taken by the ten largest. The specimen sequenced was memory CD4+ T cells sorted from blood. Sample subset: CD45RA-negative fraction. The receptor source for this set is a man between 18 and 29 years old in good health.

The chain couples TRBV18 to TRBJ1-2; 7 nucleotides agree with TRBD1. This CDR3 has 13 residues. The germline V gene encodes CDR1 KGHSH and CDR2 LQKENI. V lost 6 bases and J lost 4; bases outside the gene matches: 5. CDR3 sequence reads: CASSGDSGYGYTF. DNA for the CDR3: TGTGCCAGCTCGGGGGACAGTGGCTATGGCTACACCTTC.

V is TRBV14 and J is TRBJ1-2; D is unresolved. This CDR3 is 12 amino acids long. Germline CDR1 and CDR2: SGHDN and FVKESK. V lost 5 bases and J 8 bases, leaving 12 bases between the germline ends. CDR3 in DNA: TGTGCCAGCAGCGAGGGTATAGACGGCTACACCTTC. Its translation is CASSEGIDGYTF.

V is TRBV10-1 and J is TRBJ2-2; 7 bases fit TRBD1. The germline CDR1 and CDR2 sequences are WNHNN and SYGVQD (reference sequence). V gave up 3 bases and J gave up 4 bases; unmatched junction bases: 5. The CDR3 loop spans 15 amino acids. The CDR3 region is CASSDLTGATGELFF. CDR3 nucleotides: TGCGCCAGCAGTGATCTCACAGGGGCCACCGGGGAGCTGTTTTTT.

Worth noting for this clone: A far more abundant clone sits one base away, making this likely a read error. This sample also contains other DNA sequences that code for the same CDR3. The chain is built from TRBV6-1 and TRBJ2-3; no definite D call. The CDR3 contains 12 residues. CDR1 is MNHNS, CDR2 SASEGT, per germline. V was clipped by 3 bases and J by 3 bases, with 4 bases between them. The CDR3 DNA reads as TGTGCCAGCAGTGAGGGAACAGATACGCAGTATTTT. It yields the protein CASSEGTDTQYF.

This chain links TRBV30 with TRBJ1-1; no clear D gene. In germline, CDR1 is GTSNPN, CDR2 SVGIG (reference sequence). The CDR3 consists of 12 residues. The ends were cut back, 5 bases at V and 6 bases at J, with 13 bases in the middle. The CDR3 region is CAWYSMRAEAFF. The CDR3 DNA is TGTGCCTGGTACTCCATGCGGGCTGAAGCTTTCTTT.

This clone was counted between two and nine times. V and J are TRBV29-1 and TRBJ1-1, with D perhaps matching TRBD1 (5 bases). V dropped 7 bases and J dropped 10 bases, with 25 bases sitting between them. The germline V gene has CDR1 SQVTM and CDR2 ANQGSEA. The CDR3 is 14 amino acids. CDR3 in DNA: TGCAGCGCAAAAATCGGGACCTTCGTTACCGGAGCTTTCTTT. Its protein is CSAKIGTFVTGAFF. Drawing the rest from reference TRBV29-1 and TRBJ1-1, the complete variable domain is SAVISQKPSRDICQRGTSLTIQCQVDSQVTMMFWYRQQPGQSLTLIATANQGSEATYESGFVIDKFPISRPNLTFSTLTVSNMSPEDSSIYLCSAKIGTFVTGAFFGQGTRLTVV.

This chain uses TRBV18 with TRBJ2-7; D is possibly TRBD1 (6 bases). This CDR3 has 14 residues. Trimming took 6 bases from V and 2 from J, leaving 14 bases between them. Germline assignment: CDR1 KGHSH and CDR2 LQKENI. CDR3 amino acids: CASSRSQGTYEQYF. The CDR3 DNA is TGTGCCAGCTCGCGTTCACAGGGCACCTACGAGCAGTACTTC.

The chain carries TRBV16 and TRBJ1-1; D is unclear. The CDR3 length is 15 residues. Germline-derived CDR1 and CDR2 are KGHSY and FQNENV. The V gene lost 0 bases and the J gene lost 0 bases, with 8 bases spanning the gap. CDR3 DNA sequence: TGTGCCAGCAGCCAATCCACAGTGCTGAACACTGAAGCTTTCTTT. This translates into CASSQSTVLNTEAFF.

Note on this clone: A far larger clone is just one base off, so this is likely a read error. Other DNA sequences in this sample translate to the same CDR3. This chain uses TRBV7-2 with TRBJ2-1; 14 positions agree with TRBD2. The CDR3 runs to 15 residues. CDR1 is SGHTA, CDR2 FQGNSA, per germline. Germline trimming cut 4 bases from V and 15 bases from J; bases unmatched to any gene: 11. The CDR3 protein is CASSSTPGLAGEGFF. DNA of the CDR3: TGTGCCAGCAGCTCCACGCCGGGACTAGCGGGGGAGGGGTTCTTC. The full variable domain, completed using reference TRBV7-2 and TRBJ2-1, is GAGVSQSPSNKVTEKGKDVELRCDPISGHTALYWYRQSLGQGLEFLIYFQGNSAPDKSGLPSDRFSAERTGGSVSTLTIQRTQQEDSAVYLCASSSTPGLAGEGFFGPGTRLTVL.

The chain is built from TRBV5-4 and TRBJ2-7, with no clear D. The CDR3 consists of 13 residues. Trimming removed 0 bases from V and 0 bases from J, with 4 bases in between. Germline CDR1 is SGHNT and CDR2 is YYREEE (reference sequence). The CDR3 loop is CASSLDPSYEQYF. The CDR3 DNA reads TGTGCCAGCAGCTTGGACCCCTCCTACGAGCAGTACTTC. The full variable domain, in which reference TRBV5-4 and TRBJ2-7 provide the parts outside the CDR3, is ETGVTQSPTHLIKTRGQQVTLRCSSQSGHNTVSWYQQALGQGPQFIFQYYREEENGRGNFPPRFSGLQFPNYSSELNVNALELDDSALYLCASSLDPSYEQYFGPGTRLTVT.

V and J are TRBV5-6 and TRBJ2-1, with 8 bases lining up with TRBD2. The V gene's germline CDR1 is SGHDT and CDR2 YYEEEE. The CDR3 contains 15 residues. With V trimmed by 2 bases and J by 6 bases, 7 bases remained unmatched. DNA for the CDR3: TGTGCCAGCAGCTTTAGCGGGACCGCGGGCAATGAGCAGTTCTTC. It is translated as CASSFSGTAGNEQFF.

The gene calls are TRBV10-1 and TRBJ2-5; weak D call: TRBD2 (5 bases). Trimming removed 7 bases from V and 5 bases from J, with 20 bases in between. The CDR3 sequence is 15 residues long. Germline V gene data show CDR1 as WNHNN and CDR2 as SYGVQD (reference sequence). The CDR3 spells CASIGSLEPGETQYF. The CDR3 bases are TGCGCCAGCATTGGGAGCTTGGAGCCGGGGGAGACCCAGTACTTC.

V gene TRBV10-3 combines with J gene TRBJ2-7, with no clear D. The CDR3 has 13 amino acids. Germline CDR1 ENHRY, CDR2 SYGVKD. V lost 8 bases and J 3 bases, leaving 14 bases between the germline ends. In nucleotides, the CDR3 is TGTGCCATCCATGACCCACGGAACTACGAGCAGTACTTC. Its translation: CAIHDPRNYEQYF.

The genes are TRBV7-8 and TRBJ2-3; a possible D gene is TRBD2 (7 bases). Trimming cost V 4 bases and J 2 bases, with 16 bases left between them. CDR3 length: 16 amino acids. Germline CDR1 is SGHVS and CDR2 is FQNEAQ. This CDR3 is CASSSLGGGITDTQYF. The CDR3, as DNA: TGTGCCAGCAGCTCTCTGGGCGGGGGCATCACAGATACGCAGTATTTT.

The V gene is TRBV7-3, the J gene TRBJ1-1; D possibly corresponds to TRBD1 (5 bases). Per the germline V gene, CDR1 is SGHTA and CDR2 is FQGTGA. This CDR3 comprises 14 residues. V dropped 5 bases and J dropped 1 base, with 11 bases sitting between them. The CDR3 is CASSPAGGNTEAFF. CDR3 DNA sequence: TGTGCCAGCAGCCCAGCGGGGGGGAACACTGAAGCTTTCTTT.

This chain joins TRBV6-5 and TRBJ2-1; TRBD2 agrees at 13 bases. The junction had 8 bases not matched to a gene; V was cut back by 5 bases and J by 10 bases. Germline CDR1 reads MNHEY; CDR2 reads SVGAGI. The CDR3 has 15 amino acids. The CDR3 DNA reads as TGTGCCAGCAGTCGAGGGACTAGCGGGACTAGCGAGCAGTTCTTC. Translation gives CASSRGTSGTSEQFF.

The chain is built from TRBV14 and TRBJ1-4, with D possibly TRBD1 on 5 matching bases. This CDR3 spans 15 amino acids. CDR1 SGHDN and CDR2 FVKESK come from the germline V gene. Trimming pared 1 base from V and 5 bases from J, leaving 11 bases between. CDR3 loop: CASSQVEGNNEKLFF. CDR3 sequence (DNA): TGTGCCAGCAGCCAAGTTGAGGGGAACAATGAAAAACTGTTTTTT.

This clone was counted between two and nine times. This chain uses TRBV9 with TRBJ2-2; D tentatively fits TRBD1 or TRBD2 (5 bases each). The CDR3 has 16 amino acids. Trimming left V 5 bases short and J 1 base short, with 15 bases between. The germline V gene has CDR1 SGDLS and CDR2 YYNGEE. CDR3 sequence reads: CASRSAGTENTGELFF. In nucleotides, the CDR3 is TGTGCCAGCAGATCCGCCGGGACGGAGAACACCGGGGAGCTGTTTTTT.

This clone was seen only a few times. This chain links TRBV29-1 with TRBJ2-1; TRBD1 matches at 9 bases. CDR1 and CDR2 from the germline V gene are SQVTM and ANQGSEA. CDR3 length: 11 amino acids. The J segment lost 7 bases and the V segment lost 7 bases, leaving 2 bases of the junction unmatched. In DNA, the CDR3 is TGCAGCGGGGACAGGGCTAATGAGCAGTTCTTC. The encoded protein is CSGDRANEQFF.

This clone was recorded only once. V is TRBV5-8 and J is TRBJ1-1, with TRBD1 as a possible D gene (6 bases). The CDR3 length is 13 residues. In germline, CDR1 is SGHTS, CDR2 YDEGEE. V gave up 4 bases and J gave up 8 bases, with 15 bases separating them. Written as DNA, the CDR3 is TGTGCCAGCAGCGGGTGGGGGGGCTCCGAAGCTTTCTTT. Its protein is CASSGWGGSEAFF. Combining the CDR3 with reference TRBV5-8 and TRBJ1-1 gives the whole variable domain EAGVTQSPTHLIKTRGQQATLRCSPISGHTSVYWYQQALGLGLQFLLWYDEGEERNRGNFPPRFSGRQFPNYSSELNVNALELEDSALYLCASSGWGGSEAFFGQGTRLTVV.

The CDR3 here is CASSSSGRANTGELFF. Written as DNA, the CDR3 is TGCGCCAGCAGCTCTAGCGGGAGGGCGAACACCGGGGAGCTGTTTTTT. V is TRBV5-1 and J is TRBJ2-2; TRBD2 matches 12 bases. The length of the CDR3 is 16 residues. Per germline, CDR1 SGHRS and CDR2 YFSETQ. Unmatched junction bases numbered 0, after V lost 3 bases and J lost 0 bases.

This clone was seen only a few times. J is TRBJ1-6 and V is TRBV5-1; 8 bases fit TRBD1. Germline values: CDR1 SGHRS, CDR2 YFSETQ. This CDR3 is built from 15 residues. The ends lost 5 bases at V and 7 bases at J; junction bases unmatched: 8. The chain's CDR3 is CASSPGGGRNSPLHF. CDR3 coding DNA: TGCGCCAGCAGTCCAGGGGGCGGCAGGAATTCACCCCTCCACTTT.

This chain uses TRBV5-6 with TRBJ2-7; 11 bases map to TRBD1. With 4 bases clipped from V and 5 bases from J, the junction kept 14 bases outside the gene matches. The CDR3 loop spans 17 amino acids. In germline, CDR1 is SGHDT, CDR2 YYEEEE. CDR3 residues: CASSPGTGGPFRNEQYF. The CDR3 nucleotides are TGTGCCAGCAGCCCAGGGACAGGGGGACCCTTTCGGAACGAGCAGTACTTC.

V usage is TRBV4-1 and J usage is TRBJ2-2, with TRBD2 matching 10 bases. Trimming took 1 base from V and 3 from J; bases not matched to a gene: 5. This CDR3 comprises 17 residues. CDR1 and CDR2 from the germline V gene are MGHRA and YSYEKL. CDR3 bases: TGCGCCAGCAGCCAAGTTAGCGGGAGGATCTACACCGGGGAGCTGTTTTTT. This sequence encodes CASSQVSGRIYTGELFF.

This chain joins TRBV5-1 and TRBJ2-6; perhaps TRBD2 as D (6 bases). Germline CDR1 SGHRS, CDR2 YFSETQ. The CDR3 runs 17 residues. V dropped 5 bases and J dropped 0 bases, with 15 bases sitting between them. For the CDR3, the DNA is TGCGCCAGCAGTGGGGGAGGTCCCAGCTCTGGGGCCAACGTCCTGACTTTC. Translating it yields CASSGGGPSSGANVLTF.